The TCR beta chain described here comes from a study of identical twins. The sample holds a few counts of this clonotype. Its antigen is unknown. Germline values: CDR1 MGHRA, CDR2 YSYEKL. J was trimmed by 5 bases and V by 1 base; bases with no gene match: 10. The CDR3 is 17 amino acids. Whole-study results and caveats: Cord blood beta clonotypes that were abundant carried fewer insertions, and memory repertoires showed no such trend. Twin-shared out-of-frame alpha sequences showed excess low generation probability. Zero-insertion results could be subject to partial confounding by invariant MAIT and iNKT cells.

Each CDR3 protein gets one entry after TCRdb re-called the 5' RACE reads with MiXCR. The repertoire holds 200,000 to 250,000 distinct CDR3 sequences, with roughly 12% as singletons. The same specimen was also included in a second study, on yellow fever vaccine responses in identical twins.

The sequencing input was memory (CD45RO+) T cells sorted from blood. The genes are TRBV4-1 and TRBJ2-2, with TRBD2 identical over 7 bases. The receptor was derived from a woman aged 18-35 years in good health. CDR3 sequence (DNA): TGCGCCAGCAGCCAAGTGAGCCGGGGAGGGAGAACCGGGGAGCTGTTTTTT. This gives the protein CASSQVSRGGRTGELFF.